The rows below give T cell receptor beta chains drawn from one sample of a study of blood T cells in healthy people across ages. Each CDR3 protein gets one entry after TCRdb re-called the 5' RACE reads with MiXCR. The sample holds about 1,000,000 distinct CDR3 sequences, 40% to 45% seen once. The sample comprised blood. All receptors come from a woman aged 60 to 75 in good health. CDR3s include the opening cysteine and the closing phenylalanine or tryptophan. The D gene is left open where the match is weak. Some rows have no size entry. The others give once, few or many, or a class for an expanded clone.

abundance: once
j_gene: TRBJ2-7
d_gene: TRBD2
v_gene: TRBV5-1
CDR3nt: TGCGCCAGCAGCTCGGGACTTCTAGCGGGAAATAGGAGCTCCTACGAGCAGTACTTC
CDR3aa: CASSSGLLAGNRSSYEQYF

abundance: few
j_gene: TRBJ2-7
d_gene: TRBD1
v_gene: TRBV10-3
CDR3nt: TGTGCCATCAGACTCGGGACAGGGTCCTACGAGCAGTACTTC
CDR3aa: CAIRLGTGSYEQYF

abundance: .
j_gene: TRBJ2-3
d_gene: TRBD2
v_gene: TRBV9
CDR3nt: TGTGCCAGCAGCGTTAGCGGGAGGGCCACGGATACGCAGTATTTT
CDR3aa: CASSVSGRATDTQYF

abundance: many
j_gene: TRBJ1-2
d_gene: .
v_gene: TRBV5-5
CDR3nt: TGTGCCAGCAGCTTGACAGAAGGATATGGCTACACCTTC
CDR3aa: CASSLTEGYGYTF

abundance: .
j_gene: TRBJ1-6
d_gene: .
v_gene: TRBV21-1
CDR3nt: TGTGCCAGCAGCATACGGGACAGTAGCTCCTATAATTCACCCCTCCACTTT
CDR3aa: CASSIRDSSSYNSPLHF

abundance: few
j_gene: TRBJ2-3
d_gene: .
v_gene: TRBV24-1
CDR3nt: TGTGCCACCAGTGATGGGGTAGGCACAGATACGCAGTATTTT
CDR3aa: CATSDGVGTDTQYF

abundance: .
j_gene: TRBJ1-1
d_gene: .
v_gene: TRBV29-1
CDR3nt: TGCAGCGTTGAATGGACTGAAGCTTTCTTT
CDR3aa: CSVEWTEAFF

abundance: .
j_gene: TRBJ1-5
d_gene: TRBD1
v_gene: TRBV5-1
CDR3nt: TGCGCCAGCAGCTGGGGGACAGGGGACAATCAGCCCCAGCATTTT
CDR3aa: CASSWGTGDNQPQHF

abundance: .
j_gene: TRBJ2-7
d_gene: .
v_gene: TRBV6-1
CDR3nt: TGTGCCAGCAGTGGATCGGACGGCTACGAGCAGTACTTC
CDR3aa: CASSGSDGYEQYF

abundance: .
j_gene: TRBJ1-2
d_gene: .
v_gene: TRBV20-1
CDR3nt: TGCAGTGCTAGTCGTTCAGGGGATTCCGGGGGTATCTATGGCTACACCTTC
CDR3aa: CSASRSGDSGGIYGYTF

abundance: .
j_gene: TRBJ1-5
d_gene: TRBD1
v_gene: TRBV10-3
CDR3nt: TGTGCCATCAGTGTGACAGGGGGTAATCAGCCCCAGCATTTT
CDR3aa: CAISVTGGNQPQHF

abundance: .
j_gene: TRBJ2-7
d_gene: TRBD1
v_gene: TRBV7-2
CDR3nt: TGTGCCAGCAGCTTTTTGACAGGGGGCGAGCAGTACTTC
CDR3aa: CASSFLTGGEQYF

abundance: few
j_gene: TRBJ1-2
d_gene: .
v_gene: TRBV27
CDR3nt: TGTGCCAGCAGTCTAACAACAGGCTATGGCTACACCTTC
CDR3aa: CASSLTTGYGYTF

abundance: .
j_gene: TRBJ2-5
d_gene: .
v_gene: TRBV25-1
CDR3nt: TGTGCCAGCAGTGAATTCTATAGGGACAAAGCCTACGAGCGGTACTTC
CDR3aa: CASSEFYRDKAYERYF

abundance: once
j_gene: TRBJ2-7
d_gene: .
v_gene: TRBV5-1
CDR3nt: TGCGCCAGCATCTTTGCCAGGGACGAGCAGTACTTC
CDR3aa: CASIFARDEQYF

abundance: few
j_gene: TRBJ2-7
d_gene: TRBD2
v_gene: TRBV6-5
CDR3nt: TGTGCCAGCAGTTACAAGCTAGCGGGAGTTATCCCTCTCGAGCAGTACTTC
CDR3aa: CASSYKLAGVIPLEQYF

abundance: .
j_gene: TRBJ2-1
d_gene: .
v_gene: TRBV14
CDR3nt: TGTGCCAGCAGCCAAGATGGAAAAAGGGGAGACTCCTACAATGAGCAGTTCTTC
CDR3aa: CASSQDGKRGDSYNEQFF